Presented here are 5 T cell receptor beta chains from one specimen sequenced in a study of vaccination effects on CD4 cells after COVID-19. Their target antigens are unknown. Sequencing followed a ViraFEST assay step that expanded antigen-specific CD4+ T cells with viral peptide pools. Culture proceeded for approximately 9 days, and CD4+ T cells were then isolated. Vaccinated participants had no history of SARS-CoV-2 infection and tested negative for nucleocapsid antibodies. Profiling relied on immunoSEQ multiplex PCR, and the TCRdb table lists in-frame clones only, not all of them. The sample carries 20,000 to 25,000 clones, about 68% recorded once. Source: CD4+ T cells from PBMCs cultured with HCoV-NL63 spike peptides, taken before COVID-19 vaccination. The receptors come from a human donor who received a COVID-19 vaccine.

This clone was seen only a few times. The chain uses TRBV10-3 and TRBJ2-7; TRBD2 agrees at 8 bases. This CDR3 region has 14 residues. The junction had 12 bases not matched to a gene; V was cut back by 9 bases and J by 5 bases. The V gene's germline CDR1 is ENHRY and CDR2 SYGVKD. The CDR3 DNA reads TGTGCCATAGGGCCCGGGACTAGGATCCACGAGCAGTACTTC. Translated: CAIGPGTRIHEQYF.

The chain is built from TRBV27 and TRBJ2-7, with 8 bases aligning to TRBD2. Losses at the gene ends were 8 bases for V and 2 bases for J; bases not matched to a gene: 14. The CDR3 is 16 residues long. CDR1 and CDR2 (germline): MNHEY, SMNVEV (reference sequence). For the CDR3, the DNA is TGTGCCAGCCCCCGACCCCTAGCGGGTCCACCCTACGAGCAGTACTTC. Amino acid sequence: CASPRPLAGPPYEQYF.

The chain combines TRBV6-8 with TRBJ2-1, with D possibly being TRBD1 or TRBD2 (6 bases each). Germline V gene sequence: CDR1 MNHGY, CDR2 SAAAGT. The V gene lost 9 bases and the J gene lost 13 bases, with 16 bases spanning the gap. The CDR3 spans 11 residues. The CDR3 DNA reads as TGTGCCAGATTTCCCCCGGGGGCCCAGTTCTTC. This encodes CARFPPGAQFF.

The gene calls are TRBV6-5 and TRBJ1-2; D is perhaps TRBD1 (6 bases). The CDR3 covers 14 residues. CDR1 MNHEY and CDR2 SVGAGI come from the germline V gene. V was cut by 9 bases and J by 6 bases, with 20 bases left in between. DNA for the CDR3: TGTGCCAGTGGGACCCCGACAGGATTGGATGGCTACACCTTC. It specifies CASGTPTGLDGYTF.

V is TRBV14 and J is TRBJ2-7; TRBD2 is a possible D gene (5 bases). This CDR3 contains 13 residues. V lost 4 bases and J 7 bases, leaving 14 bases between the germline ends. Germline CDR1 and CDR2: SGHDN and FVKESK. Here the CDR3 DNA reads TGTGCCAGCAGCCGCCTCAGAGGGTCGGAGCAGTACTTC. This encodes CASSRLRGSEQYF.